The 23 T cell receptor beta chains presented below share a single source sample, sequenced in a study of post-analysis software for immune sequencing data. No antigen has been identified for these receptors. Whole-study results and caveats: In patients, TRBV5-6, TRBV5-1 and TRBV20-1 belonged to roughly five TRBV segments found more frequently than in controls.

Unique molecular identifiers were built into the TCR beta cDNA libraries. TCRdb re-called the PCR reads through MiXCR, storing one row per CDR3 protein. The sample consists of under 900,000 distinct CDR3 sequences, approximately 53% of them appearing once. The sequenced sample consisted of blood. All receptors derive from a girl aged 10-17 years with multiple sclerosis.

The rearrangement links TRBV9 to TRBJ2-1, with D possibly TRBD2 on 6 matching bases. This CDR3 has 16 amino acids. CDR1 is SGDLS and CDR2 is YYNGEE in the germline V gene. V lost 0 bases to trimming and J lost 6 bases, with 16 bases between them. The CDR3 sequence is CASSVEVSGRGNEQFF. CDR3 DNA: TGTGCCAGCAGCGTAGAAGTTAGCGGAAGGGGCAATGAGCAGTTCTTC.

The CDR3 region has the DNA TGTGCCAGCAGCCCCCCGGTGGTTAGCGGACGCACAGATACGCAGTATTTT. Translating it yields CASSPPVVSGRTDTQYF. This chain joins TRBV7-9 and TRBJ2-3, with D possibly matching TRBD2 (6 bases). V lost 5 bases and J 1 base, leaving 19 bases between the germline ends. Germline V gives CDR1 SEHNR, CDR2 FQNEAQ (reference sequence). This CDR3 is built from 17 residues.

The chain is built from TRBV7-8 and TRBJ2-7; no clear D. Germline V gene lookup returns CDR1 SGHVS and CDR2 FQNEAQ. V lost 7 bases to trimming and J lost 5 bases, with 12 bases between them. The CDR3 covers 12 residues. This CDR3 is CASTSLLHEQYF. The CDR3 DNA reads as TGTGCCAGCACCTCGCTCCTCCACGAGCAGTACTTC.

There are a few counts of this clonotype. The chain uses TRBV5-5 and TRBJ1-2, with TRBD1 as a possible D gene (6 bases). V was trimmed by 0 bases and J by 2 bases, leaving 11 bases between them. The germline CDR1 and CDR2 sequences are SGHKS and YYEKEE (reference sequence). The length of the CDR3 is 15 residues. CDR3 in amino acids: CASSLVFRGNYGYTF. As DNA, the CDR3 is TGTGCCAGCAGCTTGGTTTTCAGGGGAAACTATGGCTACACCTTC.

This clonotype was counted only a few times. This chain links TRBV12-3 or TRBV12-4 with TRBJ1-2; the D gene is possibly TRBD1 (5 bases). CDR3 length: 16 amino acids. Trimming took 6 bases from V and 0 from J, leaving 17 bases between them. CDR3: CASSPTLSQANYGYTF. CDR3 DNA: TGTGCCAGCAGCCCTACCTTATCACAGGCTAACTATGGCTACACCTTC.

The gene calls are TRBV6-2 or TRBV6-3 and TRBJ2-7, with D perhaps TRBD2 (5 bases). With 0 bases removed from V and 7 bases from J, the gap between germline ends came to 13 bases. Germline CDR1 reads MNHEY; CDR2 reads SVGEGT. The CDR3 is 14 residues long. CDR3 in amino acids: CASSYSLPTGEQYF. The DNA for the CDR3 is TGTGCCAGCAGTTACTCTCTCCCTACGGGAGAGCAGTACTTC.

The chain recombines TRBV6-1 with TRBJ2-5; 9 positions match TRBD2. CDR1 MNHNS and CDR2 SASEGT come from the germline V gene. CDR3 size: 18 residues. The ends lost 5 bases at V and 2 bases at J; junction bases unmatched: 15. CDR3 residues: CASSQRPLLAGLQETQYF. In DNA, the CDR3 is TGTGCCAGCAGTCAACGGCCCCTCCTAGCGGGGTTGCAAGAGACCCAGTACTTC.

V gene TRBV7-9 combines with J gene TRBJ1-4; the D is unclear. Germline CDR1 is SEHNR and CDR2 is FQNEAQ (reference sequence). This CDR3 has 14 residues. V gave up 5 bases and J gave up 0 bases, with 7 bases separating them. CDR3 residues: CASSGSATNEKLFF. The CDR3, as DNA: TGTGCCAGCAGCGGGAGTGCAACTAATGAAAAACTGTTTTTT.

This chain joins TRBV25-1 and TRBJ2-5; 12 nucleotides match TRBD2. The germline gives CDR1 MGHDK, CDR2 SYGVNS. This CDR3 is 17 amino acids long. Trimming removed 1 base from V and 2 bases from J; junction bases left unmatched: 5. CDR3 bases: TGTGCCAGCAGTGAATGGCTAGCGGGAGGGAGACAAGAGACCCAGTACTTC. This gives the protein CASSEWLAGGRQETQYF.

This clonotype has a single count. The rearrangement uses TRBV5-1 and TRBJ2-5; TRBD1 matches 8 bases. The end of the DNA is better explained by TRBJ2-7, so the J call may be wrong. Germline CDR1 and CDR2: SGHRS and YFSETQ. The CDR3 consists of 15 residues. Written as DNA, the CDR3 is TGCGCCAGCAGCTTGGTGAGGGCAGGGGGCAGCGAGCAGTACTTC. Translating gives CASSLVRAGGSEQYF.

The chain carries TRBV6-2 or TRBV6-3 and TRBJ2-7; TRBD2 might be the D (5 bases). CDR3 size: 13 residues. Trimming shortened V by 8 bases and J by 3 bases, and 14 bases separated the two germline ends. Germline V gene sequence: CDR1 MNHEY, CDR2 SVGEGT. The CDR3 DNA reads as TGTGCCAGCCGGGCGGGCGGCCTCTACGAGCAGTACTTC. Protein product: CASRAGGLYEQYF.

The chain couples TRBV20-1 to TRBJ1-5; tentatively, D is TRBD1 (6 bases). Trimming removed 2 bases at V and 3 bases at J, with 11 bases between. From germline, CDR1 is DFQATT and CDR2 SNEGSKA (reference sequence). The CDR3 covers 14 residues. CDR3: CSARRQAFNQPQHF. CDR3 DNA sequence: TGCAGTGCTAGAAGACAGGCGTTCAATCAGCCCCAGCATTTT.

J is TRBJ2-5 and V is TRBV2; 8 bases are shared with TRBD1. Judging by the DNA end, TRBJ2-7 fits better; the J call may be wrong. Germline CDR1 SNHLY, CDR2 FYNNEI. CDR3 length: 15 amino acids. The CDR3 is CASSLDRGNYYEQYF. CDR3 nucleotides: TGTGCCAGCAGCCTCGACAGGGGTAATTACTACGAGCAGTACTTC.

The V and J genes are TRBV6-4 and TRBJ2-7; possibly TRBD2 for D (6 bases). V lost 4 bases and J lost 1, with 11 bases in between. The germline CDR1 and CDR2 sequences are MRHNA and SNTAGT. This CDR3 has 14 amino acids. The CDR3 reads CASSVSTSSYEQYF. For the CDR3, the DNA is TGTGCCAGCAGTGTATCGACTAGTTCCTACGAGCAGTACTTC.

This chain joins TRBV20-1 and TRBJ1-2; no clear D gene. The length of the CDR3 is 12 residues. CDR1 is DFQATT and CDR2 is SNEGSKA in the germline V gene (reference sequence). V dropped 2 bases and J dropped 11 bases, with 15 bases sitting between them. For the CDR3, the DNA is TGCAGTGCTAGATTGCCCGACCGAAGGTACACCTTC. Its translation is CSARLPDRRYTF.

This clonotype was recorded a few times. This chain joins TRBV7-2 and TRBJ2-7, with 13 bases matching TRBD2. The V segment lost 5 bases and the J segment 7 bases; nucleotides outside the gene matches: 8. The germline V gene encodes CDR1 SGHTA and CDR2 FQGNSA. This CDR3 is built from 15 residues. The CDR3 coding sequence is TGTGCCAGCAGCACGGGACTAGCGGGGACCAATGAGCAGTACTTC. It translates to CASSTGLAGTNEQYF.

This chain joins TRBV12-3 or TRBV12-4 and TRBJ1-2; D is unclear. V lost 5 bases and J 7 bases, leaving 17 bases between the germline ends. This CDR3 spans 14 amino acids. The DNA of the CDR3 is TGTGCCAGCAGTCCGAACACGGCCCGGAGTGGCTACACCTTC. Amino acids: CASSPNTARSGYTF.

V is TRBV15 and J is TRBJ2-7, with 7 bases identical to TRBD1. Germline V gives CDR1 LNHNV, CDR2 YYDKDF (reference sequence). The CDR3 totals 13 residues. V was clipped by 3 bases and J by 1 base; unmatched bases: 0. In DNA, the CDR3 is TGTGCCACCAGCAGGACAGGGTCCTACGAGCAGTACTTC. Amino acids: CATSRTGSYEQYF.

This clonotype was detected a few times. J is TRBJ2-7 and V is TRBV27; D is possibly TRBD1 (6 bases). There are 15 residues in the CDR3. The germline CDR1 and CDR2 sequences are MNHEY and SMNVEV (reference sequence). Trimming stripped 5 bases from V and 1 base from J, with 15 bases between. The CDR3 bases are TGTGCCAGCAGTGAAGGATCAGGGGCATCCTACGAGCAGTACTTC. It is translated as CASSEGSGASYEQYF.

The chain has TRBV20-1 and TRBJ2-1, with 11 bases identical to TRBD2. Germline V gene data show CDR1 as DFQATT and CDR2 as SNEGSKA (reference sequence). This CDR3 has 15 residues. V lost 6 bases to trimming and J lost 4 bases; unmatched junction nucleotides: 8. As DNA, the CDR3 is TGCAGTGCCAAACCCCTAGCGGGAGGATACAATGAGCAGTTCTTC. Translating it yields CSAKPLAGGYNEQFF.

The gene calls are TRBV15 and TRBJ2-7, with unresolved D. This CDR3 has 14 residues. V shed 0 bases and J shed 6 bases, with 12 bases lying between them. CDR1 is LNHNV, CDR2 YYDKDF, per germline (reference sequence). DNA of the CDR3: TGTGCCACCAGCAGAGATTACACTCCTCCCGAGCAGTACTTC. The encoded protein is CATSRDYTPPEQYF.

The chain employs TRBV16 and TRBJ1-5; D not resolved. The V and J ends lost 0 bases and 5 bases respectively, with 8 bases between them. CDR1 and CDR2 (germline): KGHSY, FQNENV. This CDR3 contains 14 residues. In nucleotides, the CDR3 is TGTGCCAGCAGCCAATCGACCCATGATCAGCCCCAGCATTTT. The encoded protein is CASSQSTHDQPQHF.

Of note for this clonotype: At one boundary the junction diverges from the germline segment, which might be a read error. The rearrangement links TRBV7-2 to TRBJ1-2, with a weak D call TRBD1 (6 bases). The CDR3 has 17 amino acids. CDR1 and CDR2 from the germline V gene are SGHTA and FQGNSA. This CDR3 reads CASSLAESWEGDYGYTF. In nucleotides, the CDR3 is TGTGCCAGCAGCCTAGCCGAGTCATGGGAGGGGGACTATGGCTACACCTTC. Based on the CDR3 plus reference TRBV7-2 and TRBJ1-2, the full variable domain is GAGVSQSPSNKVTEKGKDVELRCDPISGHTALYWYRQSLGQGLEFLIYFQGNSAPDKSGLPSDRFSAERTGGSVSTLTIQRTQQEDSAVYLCASSLAESWEGDYGYTFGSGTRLTVV.